This record looks at one T cell receptor beta chain sequence and its context. Its antigen is as yet unknown. The same CDR3 can be traced to other DNA sequences in this sample. This donor's CMV serostatus is unrecorded. The V and J ends lost 4 bases and 0 bases respectively, with 6 bases between them. Per germline, CDR1 SNHLY and CDR2 FYNNEI. The CDR3 extends over 13 amino acids. The sample belongs to a study of cytomegalovirus exposure and HLA in healthy donors. Across the study: Caucasian-associated ancestry cluster membership applied to just over 80% of over 350 genotyped donors.

PCR amplification relied on 60 Vbeta primers (plus 13 Jbeta primers). The method was immunoSEQ multiplex PCR; TCRdb's version includes in-frame clones alone and lacks a portion of them. Here the sample spans some 170,000 clones, approximately 78% being singletons. Overall study results and limits: Cytomegalovirus-associated status was assigned to about 150 TCR beta chains. Follow-up analysis later connected one missense variant in DCLRE1C with trimming of TCR beta V- and J-genes.

J is TRBJ1-1 and V is TRBV2, with unresolved D. The specimen sequenced was PBMCs. The TCR comes from a human donor in good health. The CDR3 loop is CASSGEMNTEAFF. The CDR3 DNA is TGTGCCAGCAGTGGCGAAATGAACACTGAAGCTTTCTTT.